The next 8 T cell receptor beta chains were all read from a single sample in a study of PD-1 blockade in classical Hodgkin lymphoma. The assay was immunoSEQ multiplex PCR, and TCRdb's table has in-frame clones only and misses some. The sample has 100,000 or so clones; approximately 90% are singletons. Every patient was affected by relapse after autologous stem cell transplantation, while exposure to brentuximab vedotin was not uniform. The specimen was peripheral blood mononuclear cells (PBMCs), collected before the second cycle of nivolumab. The receptors derive from a human donor with classical Hodgkin lymphoma.

The chain recombines TRBV5-5 with TRBJ2-7; D remains unclear. CDR1 and CDR2 (germline): SGHKS, YYEKEE (reference sequence). The V end was cut by 2 bases, the J end by 2 bases, with 8 bases between. The CDR3 runs to 13 residues. CDR3 protein: CASSFGATYEQYF. CDR3 in DNA: TGTGCCAGCAGCTTTGGAGCAACCTACGAGCAGTACTTC. The variable domain in full, with the rest retrieved from reference TRBV5-5 and TRBJ2-7, is DAGVTQSPTHLIKTRGQQVTLRCSPISGHKSVSWYQQVLGQGPQFIFQYYEKEERGRGNFPDRFSARQFPNYSSELNVNALLLGDSALYLCASSFGATYEQYFGPGTRLTVT.

V gene TRBV28 combines with J gene TRBJ2-7; D is perhaps TRBD1 (6 bases). The V gene's germline CDR1 is MDHEN and CDR2 SYDVKM. Trimming took off 2 bases at V and 5 bases at J, with 13 bases between the two ends. The CDR3 loop spans 14 amino acids. CDR3 residues: CASSLPDSSNEQYF. The CDR3 nucleotides are TGTGCCAGCAGTTTACCGGACAGTTCCAACGAGCAGTACTTC.

V usage is TRBV30 and J usage is TRBJ2-7; the D gene is possibly TRBD2 (5 bases). The V end lost 1 base, the J end lost 6 bases, and 13 bases lay between the germline ends. Germline V gives CDR1 GTSNPN, CDR2 SVGIG (reference sequence). CDR3 length: 13 residues. The CDR3 sequence is CAWSARDWSEQYF. For the CDR3, the DNA is TGTGCCTGGAGTGCCCGGGATTGGAGCGAGCAGTACTTC.

This chain uses TRBV7-2 with TRBJ2-3, with TRBD2 matching 7 bases. This CDR3 has 15 amino acids. CDR1 is SGHTA, CDR2 FQGNSA, per germline. The ends lost 5 bases at V and 4 bases at J; junction bases unmatched: 9. DNA for the CDR3: TGTGCCAGCAGCCAGCCTCCGGGGGGAGCAGATACGCAGTATTTT. Residues: CASSQPPGGADTQYF.

This rearrangement joins TRBV27 to TRBJ2-2; TRBD2 matches 10 bases. The CDR3 runs 16 residues. The J segment lost 3 bases and the V segment lost 4 bases, leaving 5 bases of the junction unmatched. Germline V gene lookup returns CDR1 MNHEY and CDR2 SMNVEV (reference sequence). In nucleotides, the CDR3 is TGTGCCAGCAGTTCTCTAGCGGGGGCCTACACCGGGGAGCTGTTTTTT. Amino acid sequence: CASSSLAGAYTGELFF.

The chain carries TRBV5-4 and TRBJ1-3; D is possibly TRBD1 (5 bases). Germline V CDR1 and CDR2: SGHNT, YYREEE (reference sequence). Trimming cost V 3 bases and J 6 bases, with 13 bases left between them. The CDR3 totals 14 residues. The CDR3 DNA reads TGTGCCAGCAGCTGGGGCCACTTAGAAAACACCATATATTTT. As protein: CASSWGHLENTIYF.

The rearrangement joins TRBV7-6 to TRBJ2-7, with 7 bases aligning to TRBD1. Trimming took 3 bases from V and 4 from J; bases not matched to a gene: 3. Germline CDR1 SGHVS, CDR2 FNYEAQ. The length of the CDR3 is 13 residues. Here the CDR3 reads CASSFSQGYEQYF. The CDR3 DNA is TGTGCCAGCAGCTTTTCACAGGGGTACGAGCAGTACTTC. Drawing the rest from reference TRBV7-6 and TRBJ2-7, the complete variable domain is GAGVSQSPRYKVTKRGQDVALRCDPISGHVSLYWYRQALGQGPEFLTYFNYEAQQDKSGLPNDRFSAERPEGSISTLTIQRTEQRDSAMYRCASSFSQGYEQYFGPGTRLTVT.

This clone was observed many times. V usage is TRBV11-3 and J usage is TRBJ1-1, with D hard to call. CDR3 size: 15 residues. V shed 1 base and J shed 3 bases, with 12 bases lying between them. Germline CDR1 is SGHNT and CDR2 is YENEEA. The CDR3 nucleotides read TGTGCCAGCAGCTTAGGTCTAGGCAGCCACACTGAAGCTTTCTTT. It yields the protein CASSLGLGSHTEAFF.